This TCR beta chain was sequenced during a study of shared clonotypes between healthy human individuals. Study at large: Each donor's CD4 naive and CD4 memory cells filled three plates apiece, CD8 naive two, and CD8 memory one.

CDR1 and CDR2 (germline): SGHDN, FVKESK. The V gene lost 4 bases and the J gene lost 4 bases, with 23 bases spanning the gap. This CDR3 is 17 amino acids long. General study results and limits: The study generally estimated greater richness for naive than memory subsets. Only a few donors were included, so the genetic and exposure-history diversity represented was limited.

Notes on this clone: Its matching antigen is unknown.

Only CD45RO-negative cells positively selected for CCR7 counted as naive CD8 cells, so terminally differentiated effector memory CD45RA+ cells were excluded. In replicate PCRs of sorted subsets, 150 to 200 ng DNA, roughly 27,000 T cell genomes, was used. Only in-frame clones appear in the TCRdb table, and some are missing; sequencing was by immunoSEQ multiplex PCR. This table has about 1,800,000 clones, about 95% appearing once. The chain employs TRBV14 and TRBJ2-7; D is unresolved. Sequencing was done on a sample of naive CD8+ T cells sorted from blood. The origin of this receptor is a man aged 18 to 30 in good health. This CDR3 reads CASSLPLYGVPGYEQYF. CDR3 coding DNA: TGTGCCAGCAGCCTACCCCTATATGGCGTTCCCGGGTACGAGCAGTACTTC.